The clone carrying this T cell receptor (beta chain) was observed a handful of times. Its antigen is not identified. The entry originates in a study of T cell repertoires in cytomegalovirus infection. Study information: The authors used CMV epitopes that were HLA-C-restricted (recently identified) and HLA-B-restricted (well studied).

Whole-study results and caveats: Dominating the ex vivo response were TCR beta clonotypes that were CMV-specific and HLA-C-restricted.

MiXCR was run by TCRdb on the reads, yielding one entry per CDR3 protein. The data show 340,000 or so distinct CDR3 sequences, with roughly 25% seen just once and 13% held by the top ten. The source was cultured PBMCs, collected from culture after CMV antigen stimulation. This receptor was identified in a human donor in good health (CMV status not recorded). Some clones in this sample may be carry-over from other donors' samples.

The CDR3 nucleotides read TGTGCCAGCAGCCAAGATCAGGGAAGGGGCTACACCTTC. Amino acids: CASSQDQGRGYTF. V usage is TRBV14 and J usage is TRBJ1-2, with a weak D call TRBD1 (5 bases). This CDR3 region has 13 residues. Trimming left V 0 bases short and J 8 bases short, with 10 bases between. The germline gives CDR1 SGHDN, CDR2 FVKESK.